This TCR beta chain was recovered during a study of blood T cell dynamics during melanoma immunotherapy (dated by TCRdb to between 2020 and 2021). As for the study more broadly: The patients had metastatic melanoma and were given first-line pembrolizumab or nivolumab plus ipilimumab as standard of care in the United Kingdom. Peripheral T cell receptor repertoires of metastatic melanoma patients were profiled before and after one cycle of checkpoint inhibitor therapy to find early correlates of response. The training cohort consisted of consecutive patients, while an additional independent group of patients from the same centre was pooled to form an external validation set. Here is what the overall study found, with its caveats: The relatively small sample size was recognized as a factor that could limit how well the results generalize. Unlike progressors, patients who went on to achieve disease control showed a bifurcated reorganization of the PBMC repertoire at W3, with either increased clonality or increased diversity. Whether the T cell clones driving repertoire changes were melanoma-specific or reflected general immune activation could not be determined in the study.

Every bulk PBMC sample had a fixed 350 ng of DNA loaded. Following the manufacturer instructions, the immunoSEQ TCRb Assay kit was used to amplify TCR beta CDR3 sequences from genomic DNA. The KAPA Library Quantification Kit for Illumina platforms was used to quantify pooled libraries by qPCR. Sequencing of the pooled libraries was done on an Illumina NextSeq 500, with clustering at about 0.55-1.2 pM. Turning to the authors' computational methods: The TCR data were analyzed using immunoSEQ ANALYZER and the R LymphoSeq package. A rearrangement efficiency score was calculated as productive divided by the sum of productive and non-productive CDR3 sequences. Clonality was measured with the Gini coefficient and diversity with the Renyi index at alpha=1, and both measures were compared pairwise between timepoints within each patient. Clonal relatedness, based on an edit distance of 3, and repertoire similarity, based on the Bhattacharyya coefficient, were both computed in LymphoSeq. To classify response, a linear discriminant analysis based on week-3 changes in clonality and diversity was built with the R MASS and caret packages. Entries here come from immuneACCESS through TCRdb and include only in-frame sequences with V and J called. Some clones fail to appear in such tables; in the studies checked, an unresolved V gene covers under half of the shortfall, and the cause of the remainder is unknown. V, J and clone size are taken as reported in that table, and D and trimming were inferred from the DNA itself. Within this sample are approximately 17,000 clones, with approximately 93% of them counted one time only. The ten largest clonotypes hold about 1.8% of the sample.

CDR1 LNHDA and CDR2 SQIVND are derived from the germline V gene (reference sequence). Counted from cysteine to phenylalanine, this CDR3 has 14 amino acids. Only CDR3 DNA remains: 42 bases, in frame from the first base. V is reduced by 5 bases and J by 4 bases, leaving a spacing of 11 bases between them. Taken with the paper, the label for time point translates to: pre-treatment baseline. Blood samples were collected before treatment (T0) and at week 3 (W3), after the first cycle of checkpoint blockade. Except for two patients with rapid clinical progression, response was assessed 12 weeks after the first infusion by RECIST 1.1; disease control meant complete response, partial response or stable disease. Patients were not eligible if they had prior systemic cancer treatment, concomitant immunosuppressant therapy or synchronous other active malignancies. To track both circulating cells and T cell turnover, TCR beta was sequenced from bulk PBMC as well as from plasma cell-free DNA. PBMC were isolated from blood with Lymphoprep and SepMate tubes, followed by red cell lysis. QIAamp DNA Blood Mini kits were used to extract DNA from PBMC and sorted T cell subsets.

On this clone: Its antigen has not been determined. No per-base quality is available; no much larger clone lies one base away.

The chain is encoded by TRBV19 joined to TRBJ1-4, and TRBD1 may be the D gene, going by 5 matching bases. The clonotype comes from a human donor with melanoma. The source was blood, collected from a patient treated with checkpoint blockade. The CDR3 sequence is CASSPGTDNEKLFF. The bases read TGTGCCAGTAGTCCCGGGACGGATAATGAAAAACTGTTTTTT.